The TCR beta chain under discussion was sequenced for a study of CD8+ T cells in alopecia areata. On the study more broadly: Tofacitinib was taken orally by treated patients, and the dose was 5 to 10 mg twice daily. Tofacitinib ran for 6 to 18 months before 6 months off drug.

Of note for this clone: Its antigen is not known.

Sample treatment: oral pan-JAK inhibitor, 5-10 mg twice daily. After isolation, RNA underwent reverse transcription to generate cDNA as the sequencing template. Sequenced by immunoSEQ multiplex PCR; TCRdb stores in-frame clones only, minus some. The sample holds approximately 200,000 clones, more than 55% seen once. The CDR3 totals 15 residues. CDR1 is MGHRA and CDR2 is YSYEKL in the germline V gene. V was clipped by 0 bases and J by 7 bases; unmatched bases: 4. Study-wide points: Greater clonality was observed in lesional scalp samples, especially alopecia totalis/universalis, versus normal scalp. A great number of expanded lesional clones endured in scalp and blood during tofacitinib.

The chain is built from TRBV4-1 and TRBJ1-4; 8 positions match TRBD1. This receptor was obtained from a human donor with alopecia areata. The starting material was CD4+ T cells sorted from blood, obtained at week 4, from a patient treated with tofacitinib. Written as DNA, the CDR3 is TGCGCCAGCAGCCAAGACCCAGGGGGCGGTGAAAAACTGTTTTTT. Translated: CASSQDPGGGEKLFF.